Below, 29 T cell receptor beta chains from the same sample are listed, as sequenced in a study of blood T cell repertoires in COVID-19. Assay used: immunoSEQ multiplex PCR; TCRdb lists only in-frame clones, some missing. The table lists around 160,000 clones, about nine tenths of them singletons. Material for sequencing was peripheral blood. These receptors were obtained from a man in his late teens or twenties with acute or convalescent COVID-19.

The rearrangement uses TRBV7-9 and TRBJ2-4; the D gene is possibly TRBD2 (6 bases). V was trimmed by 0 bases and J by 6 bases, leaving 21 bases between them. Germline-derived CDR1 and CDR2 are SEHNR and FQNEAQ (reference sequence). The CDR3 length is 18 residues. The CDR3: CASSLAGRTRHQPNIQYF. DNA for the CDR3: TGTGCCAGCAGCTTAGCTGGGAGGACCAGACACCAACCAAACATTCAGTACTTC.

This CDR3 reads CASTLGGWRGTGIYEQYF. CDR3 DNA sequence: TGTGCCAGCACCCTAGGAGGCTGGAGGGGGACAGGAATATACGAGCAGTACTTC. This rearrangement joins TRBV21-1 to TRBJ2-7; the table's D call, TRBD1, was not checked against the DNA. TRBV21-1 has pseudogene status. The CDR3 is made up of 18 amino acids.

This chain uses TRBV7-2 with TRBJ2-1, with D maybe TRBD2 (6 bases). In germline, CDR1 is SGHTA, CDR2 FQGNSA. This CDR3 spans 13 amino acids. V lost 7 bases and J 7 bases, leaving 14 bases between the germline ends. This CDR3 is CASKGLGVNEQFF. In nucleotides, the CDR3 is TGTGCCAGCAAGGGACTGGGTGTTAATGAGCAGTTCTTC.

The CDR3 bases are TGTGCCAGCAGCCCCTTGAGGGCCGGGGGAGAAAAACTGTTTTTT. Protein: CASSPLRAGGEKLFF. This chain links TRBV3-1 (or the pseudogene TRBV3-2) with TRBJ1-4; the D gene is possibly TRBD1 (5 bases). Germline-derived CDR1 and CDR2 are LGHDT and YNNKEL (reference sequence). The ends were cut back, 4 bases at V and 8 bases at J, with 17 bases in the middle. The CDR3 loop spans 15 amino acids.

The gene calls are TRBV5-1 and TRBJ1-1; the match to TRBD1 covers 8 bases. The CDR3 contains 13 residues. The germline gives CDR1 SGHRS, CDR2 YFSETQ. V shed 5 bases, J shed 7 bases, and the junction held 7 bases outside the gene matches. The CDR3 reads CASRQDREVEAFF. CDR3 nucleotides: TGCGCCAGCAGGCAGGACAGGGAAGTTGAAGCTTTCTTT.

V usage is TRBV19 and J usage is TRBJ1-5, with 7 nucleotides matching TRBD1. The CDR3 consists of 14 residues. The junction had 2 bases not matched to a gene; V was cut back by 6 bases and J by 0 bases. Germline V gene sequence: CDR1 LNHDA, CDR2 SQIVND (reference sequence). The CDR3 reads CASRQGNSNQPQHF. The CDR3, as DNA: TGTGCCAGTAGACAGGGGAATAGCAATCAGCCCCAGCATTTT.

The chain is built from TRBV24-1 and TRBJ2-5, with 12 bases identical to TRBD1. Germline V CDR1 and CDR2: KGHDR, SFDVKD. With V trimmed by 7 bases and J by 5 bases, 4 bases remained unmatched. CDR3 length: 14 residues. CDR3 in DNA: TGTGCCACCAGGGGACAGGGGGCGCGGGAGACCCAGTACTTC. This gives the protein CATRGQGARETQYF.

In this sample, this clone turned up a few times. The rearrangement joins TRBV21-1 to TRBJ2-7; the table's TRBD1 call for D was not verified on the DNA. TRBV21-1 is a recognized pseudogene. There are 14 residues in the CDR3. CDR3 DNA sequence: TGTGCCAGCAGCAAACGACAGGGGTCCTACGAGCAGTACTTC. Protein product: CASSKRQGSYEQYF.

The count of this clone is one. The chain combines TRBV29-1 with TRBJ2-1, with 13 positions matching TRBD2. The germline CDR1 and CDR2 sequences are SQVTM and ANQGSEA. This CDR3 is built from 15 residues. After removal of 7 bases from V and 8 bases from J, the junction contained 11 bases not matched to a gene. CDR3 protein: CSGTPLAGGRDEQFF. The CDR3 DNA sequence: TGCAGCGGCACGCCACTAGCGGGAGGGAGAGATGAGCAGTTCTTC.

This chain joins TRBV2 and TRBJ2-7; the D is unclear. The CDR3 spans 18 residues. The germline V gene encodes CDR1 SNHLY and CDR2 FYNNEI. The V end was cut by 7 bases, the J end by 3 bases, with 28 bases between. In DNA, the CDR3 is TGTGCCAGCAAACGAGGCGTTGCGGTCGGCACTGACCTCTACGAGCAGTACTTC. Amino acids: CASKRGVAVGTDLYEQYF. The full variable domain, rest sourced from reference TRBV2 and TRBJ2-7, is EPEVTQTPSHQVTQMGQEVILRCVPISNHLYFYWYRQILGQKVEFLVSFYNNEISEKSEIFDDQFSVERPDGSNFTLKIRSTKLEDSAMYFCASKRGVAVGTDLYEQYFGPGTRLTVT.

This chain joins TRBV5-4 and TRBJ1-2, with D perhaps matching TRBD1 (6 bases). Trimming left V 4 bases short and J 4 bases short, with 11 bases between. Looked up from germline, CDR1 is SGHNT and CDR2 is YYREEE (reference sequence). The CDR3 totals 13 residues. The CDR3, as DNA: TGTGCCAGCAGCGCCAGGGGCGGCTATGGCTACACCTTC. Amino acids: CASSARGGYGYTF.

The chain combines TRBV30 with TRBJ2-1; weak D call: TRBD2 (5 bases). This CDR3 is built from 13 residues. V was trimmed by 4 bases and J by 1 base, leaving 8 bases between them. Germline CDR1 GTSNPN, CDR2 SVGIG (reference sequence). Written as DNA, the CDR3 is TGTGCCTGGAATTCGGGGTCCTACAATGAGCAGTTCTTC. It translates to CAWNSGSYNEQFF.

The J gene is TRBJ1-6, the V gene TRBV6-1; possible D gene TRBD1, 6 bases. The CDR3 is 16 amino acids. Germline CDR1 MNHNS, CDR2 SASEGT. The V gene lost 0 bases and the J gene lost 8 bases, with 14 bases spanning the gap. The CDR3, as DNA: TGTGCCAGCAGTGAAGCGGGAGGCGGGGGCTATTCACCCCTCCACTTT. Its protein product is CASSEAGGGGYSPLHF.

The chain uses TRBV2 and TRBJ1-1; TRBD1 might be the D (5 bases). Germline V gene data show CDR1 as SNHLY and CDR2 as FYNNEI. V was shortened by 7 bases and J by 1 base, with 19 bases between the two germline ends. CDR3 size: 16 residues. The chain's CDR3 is CASILNFGGGNTEAFF. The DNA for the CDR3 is TGTGCCAGCATCCTGAACTTCGGGGGGGGGAACACTGAAGCTTTCTTT.

The CDR3 DNA follows: TGCGCCAGCAGTGAGTCGACTGGCAGGGGATCTAATGAAAAACTGTTTTTT. This translates into CASSESTGRGSNEKLFF. This chain uses TRBV10-2 with TRBJ1-4; D perhaps matches TRBD1 (6 bases). The V gene lost 0 bases and the J gene lost 3 bases, with 14 bases spanning the gap. Germline-derived CDR1 and CDR2 are WSHSY and SAAADI. This CDR3 is 17 amino acids long.

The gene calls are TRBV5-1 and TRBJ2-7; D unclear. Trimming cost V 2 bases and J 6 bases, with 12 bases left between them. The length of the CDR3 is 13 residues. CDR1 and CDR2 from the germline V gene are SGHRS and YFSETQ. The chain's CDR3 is CASSFSISGEQYF. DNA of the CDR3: TGCGCCAGCAGCTTCTCCATTTCGGGCGAGCAGTACTTC.

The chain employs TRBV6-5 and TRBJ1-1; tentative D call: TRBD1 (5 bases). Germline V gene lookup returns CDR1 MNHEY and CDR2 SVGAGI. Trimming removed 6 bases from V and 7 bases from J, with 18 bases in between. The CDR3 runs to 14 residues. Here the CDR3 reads CASSRSGRGIEAFF. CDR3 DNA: TGTGCCAGCAGCCGTTCCGGTCGGGGGATTGAAGCTTTCTTT.

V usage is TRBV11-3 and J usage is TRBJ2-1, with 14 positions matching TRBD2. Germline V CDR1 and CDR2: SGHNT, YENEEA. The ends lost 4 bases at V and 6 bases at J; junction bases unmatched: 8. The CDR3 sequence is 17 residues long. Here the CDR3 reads CASSSRAGTSGSNEQFF. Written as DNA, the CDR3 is TGTGCCAGCAGCTCGCGCGCCGGGACTAGCGGGAGCAATGAGCAGTTCTTC.

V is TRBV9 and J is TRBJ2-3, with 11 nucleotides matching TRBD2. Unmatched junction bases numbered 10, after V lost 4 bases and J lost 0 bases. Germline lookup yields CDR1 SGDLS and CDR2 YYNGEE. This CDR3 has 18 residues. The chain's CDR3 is CASSPRLTSGVSTDTQYF. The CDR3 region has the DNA TGTGCCAGCAGCCCCCGATTGACTAGCGGGGTTAGCACAGATACGCAGTATTTT.

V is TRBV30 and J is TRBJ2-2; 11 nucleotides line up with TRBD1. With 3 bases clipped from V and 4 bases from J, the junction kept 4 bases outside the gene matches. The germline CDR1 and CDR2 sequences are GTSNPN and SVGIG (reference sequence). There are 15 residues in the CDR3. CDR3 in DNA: TGTGCCTGGAGGAGGGACAGGGGGGTCACCGGGGAGCTGTTTTTT. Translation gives CAWRRDRGVTGELFF. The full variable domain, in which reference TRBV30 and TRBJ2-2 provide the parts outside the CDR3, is SQTIHQWPATLVQPVGSPLSLECTVEGTSNPNLYWYRQAAGRGLQLLFYSVGIGQISSEVPQNLSASRPQDRQFILSSKKLLLSDSGFYLCAWRRDRGVTGELFFGEGSRLTVL.

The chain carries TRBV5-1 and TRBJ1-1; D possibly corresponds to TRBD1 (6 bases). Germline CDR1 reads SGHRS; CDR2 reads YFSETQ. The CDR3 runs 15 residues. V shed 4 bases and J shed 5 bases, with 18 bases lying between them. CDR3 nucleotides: TGCGCCAGCAGCCAAGACAGGCCCCGGGGTACTGAAGCTTTCTTT. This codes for CASSQDRPRGTEAFF.

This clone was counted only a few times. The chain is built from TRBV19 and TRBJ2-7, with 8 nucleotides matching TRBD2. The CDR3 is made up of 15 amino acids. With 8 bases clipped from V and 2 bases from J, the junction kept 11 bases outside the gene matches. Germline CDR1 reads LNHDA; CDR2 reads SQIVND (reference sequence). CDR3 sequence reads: CASSPWREVTYEQYF. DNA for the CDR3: TGTGCCAGTTCCCCTTGGCGGGAGGTTACCTACGAGCAGTACTTC.

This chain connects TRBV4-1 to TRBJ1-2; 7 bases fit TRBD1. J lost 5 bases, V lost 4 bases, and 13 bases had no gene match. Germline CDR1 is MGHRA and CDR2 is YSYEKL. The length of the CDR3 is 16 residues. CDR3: CASSPSPRDRLYGYTF. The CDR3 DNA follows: TGCGCCAGCAGCCCTTCCCCTCGGGACAGATTATATGGCTACACCTTC.

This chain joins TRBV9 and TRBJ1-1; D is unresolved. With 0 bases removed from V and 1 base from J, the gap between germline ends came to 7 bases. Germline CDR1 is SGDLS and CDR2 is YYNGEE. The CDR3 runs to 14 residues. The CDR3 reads CASSVEAGNTEAFF. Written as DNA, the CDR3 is TGTGCCAGCAGCGTAGAGGCAGGGAACACTGAAGCTTTCTTT. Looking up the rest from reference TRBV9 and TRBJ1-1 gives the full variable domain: DSGVTQTPKHLITATGQRVTLRCSPRSGDLSVYWYQQSLDQGLQFLIQYYNGEERAKGNILERFSAQQFPDLHSELNLSSLELGDSALYFCASSVEAGNTEAFFGQGTRLTVV.

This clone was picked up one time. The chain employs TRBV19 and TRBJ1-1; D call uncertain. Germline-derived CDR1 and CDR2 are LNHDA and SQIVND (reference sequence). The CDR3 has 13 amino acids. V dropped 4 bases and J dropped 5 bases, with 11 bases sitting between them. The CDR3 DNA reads TGTGCCAGTAGTAGTACCGCGGGGACTGAAGCTTTCTTT. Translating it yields CASSSTAGTEAFF.

The CDR3 sequence is CASSLETGSGANVLTF. In nucleotides, the CDR3 is TGCGCCAGCAGCTTGGAGACGGGGTCTGGGGCCAACGTCCTGACTTTC. The J gene is TRBJ2-6, the V gene TRBV5-1, with D possibly matching TRBD2 (5 bases). The V gene lost 0 bases and the J gene lost 1 base, with 8 bases spanning the gap. The germline gives CDR1 SGHRS, CDR2 YFSETQ. The CDR3 has 16 residues.

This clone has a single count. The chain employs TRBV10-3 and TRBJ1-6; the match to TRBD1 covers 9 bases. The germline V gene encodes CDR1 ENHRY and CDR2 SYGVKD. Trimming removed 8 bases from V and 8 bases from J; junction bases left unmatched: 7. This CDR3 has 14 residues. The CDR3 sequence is CAIRLGDRDSPLHF. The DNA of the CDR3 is TGTGCCATCCGGTTAGGGGACAGGGATTCACCCCTCCACTTT.

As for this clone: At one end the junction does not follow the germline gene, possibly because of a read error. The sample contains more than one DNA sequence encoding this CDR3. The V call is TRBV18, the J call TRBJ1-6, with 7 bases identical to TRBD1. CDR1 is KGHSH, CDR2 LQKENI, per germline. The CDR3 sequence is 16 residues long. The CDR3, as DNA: TGTGCCAGCTCACCGGGACAGTCCTCCTATAATTCGCCCCTCCACTTT. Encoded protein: CASSPGQSSYNSPLHF.

The CDR3 DNA follows: TGTGCCAGCAGGCCCAATACCCCCACAGGGCCCATATATTTT. Protein sequence: CASRPNTPTGPIYF. This rearrangement joins TRBV7-8 to TRBJ1-3; D possibly corresponds to TRBD1 (6 bases). Between the trimmed V and J ends, which lost 6 bases and 11 bases, there was a span of 20 bases. This CDR3 is 14 amino acids long. Germline V gene data show CDR1 as SGHVS and CDR2 as FQNEAQ.